Shown below are 26 T cell receptor beta chains from a single sample sequenced in a study of identical twins. TCRdb passed the 5' RACE reads through MiXCR, listing each CDR3 protein once. This sample has around 670,000 distinct CDR3 sequences, with 5.5% to 7.5% found just once. Material for sequencing was naive T cells sorted from blood. The receptors derive from a man aged 18 to 35 in good health.

V and J are TRBV3-1 and TRBJ1-5; possible D gene TRBD1, 5 bases. V was clipped by 4 bases and J by 0 bases, with 10 bases between them. Germline V gene lookup returns CDR1 LGHDT and CDR2 YNNKEL (reference sequence). The CDR3 is made up of 15 amino acids. This CDR3 is CASSLDSLSNQPQHF. The CDR3 DNA reads as TGTGCCAGCAGCCTAGACAGTCTTAGCAATCAGCCCCAGCATTTT.

At least ten counts were recorded for this clonotype. This chain links TRBV9 with TRBJ1-6, with 7 nucleotides matching TRBD1. Germline trimming cut 2 bases from V and 7 bases from J; bases unmatched to any gene: 6. The CDR3 sequence is 15 residues long. Germline V lookup: CDR1 SGDLS, CDR2 YYNGEE. CDR3 amino acids: CASSVGNRGNSPLHF. The CDR3 nucleotides read TGTGCCAGCAGCGTGGGGAACAGGGGAAATTCACCCCTCCACTTT.

Many counts were recorded for this clonotype. This sequence joins TRBV5-1 and TRBJ2-3, with 10 bases lining up with TRBD1. V shed 4 bases and J 5 bases; nucleotides not matched to a gene: 4. The CDR3 covers 14 residues. Germline CDR1 and CDR2: SGHRS and YFSETQ. The CDR3 here is CASSVGQGGDTQYF. The CDR3, as DNA: TGCGCCAGCAGCGTAGGACAGGGGGGAGATACGCAGTATTTT.

This clonotype has just a few counts. The chain recombines TRBV5-6 with TRBJ1-1; TRBD1 might be the D (5 bases). Germline V gene data show CDR1 as SGHDT and CDR2 as YYEEEE. Trimming left V 4 bases short and J 6 bases short, with 13 bases between. The CDR3 totals 13 residues. The CDR3 coding sequence is TGTGCCAGCAGCCCAAAGGGACGGGCTGAAGCTTTCTTT. Its translation: CASSPKGRAEAFF.

The chain has TRBV5-1 and TRBJ2-3; D call uncertain. Germline CDR1 SGHRS, CDR2 YFSETQ. Trimming stripped 5 bases from V and 2 bases from J, with 9 bases between. The CDR3 is made up of 13 amino acids. The CDR3 loop reads CASRSTATDTQYF. CDR3 coding DNA: TGCGCCAGCAGATCCACAGCCACAGATACGCAGTATTTT.

This clonotype was seen many times. The chain is built from TRBV10-3 and TRBJ1-5; the match to TRBD1 covers 11 bases. CDR3 length equals 16 residues. With 3 bases clipped from V and 5 bases from J, the junction kept 6 bases outside the gene matches. CDR1 and CDR2 (germline): ENHRY, SYGVKD. The CDR3 reads CAISDKKGQGDQPQHF. The DNA of the CDR3 is TGTGCCATCAGTGACAAAAAGGGACAGGGGGATCAGCCCCAGCATTTT.

This clonotype has more than one count but fewer than ten. The V call is TRBV5-4, the J call TRBJ2-7; 7 nucleotides agree with TRBD1. Trimming removed 0 bases from V and 5 bases from J; junction bases left unmatched: 5. Germline CDR1 SGHNT, CDR2 YYREEE (reference sequence). CDR3 length: 14 amino acids. The CDR3 here is CASSLDRGPNEQYF. As DNA, the CDR3 is TGTGCCAGCAGCTTGGACAGGGGTCCGAACGAGCAGTACTTC.

This clonotype was counted between two and nine times. As DNA, the CDR3 is TGTGCCAGCACCCTAAAGGGGGTCCCCTATGGCTACACCTTC. As protein: CASTLKGVPYGYTF. This chain links TRBV2 with TRBJ1-2; possibly TRBD1 for D (6 bases). The CDR3 runs to 14 residues. CDR1 SNHLY and CDR2 FYNNEI come from the germline V gene. Trimming stripped 7 bases from V and 4 bases from J, with 16 bases between.

This clonotype was seen at least ten times. The rearrangement links TRBV10-3 to TRBJ2-3; 11 bases line up with TRBD1. In germline, CDR1 is ENHRY, CDR2 SYGVKD. The CDR3 covers 13 residues. V lost 7 bases to trimming and J lost 4 bases; unmatched junction nucleotides: 1. CDR3 bases: TGTGCCATCACGGGACAGGGGGCAGATACGCAGTATTTT. It codes for CAITGQGADTQYF.

CDR3: CSASMPKGNTEAFF. CDR3 nucleotide sequence: TGCAGTGCTAGTATGCCGAAGGGGAACACTGAAGCTTTCTTT. The gene calls are TRBV20-1 and TRBJ1-1; no clear D. The V end lost 3 bases, the J end lost 1 base, and 12 bases lay between the germline ends. This CDR3 has 14 amino acids. CDR1 is DFQATT, CDR2 SNEGSKA, per germline (reference sequence).

About this clonotype itself: This sequence may be a read error, since a much larger clone differs from it by one base. The gene calls are TRBV6-6 and TRBJ2-7; D possibly uses TRBD1 or TRBD2 (5 bases each). This CDR3 has 13 residues. Per the germline V gene, CDR1 is MNHNY and CDR2 is SVGAGI (reference sequence). The V end was cut by 7 bases, the J end by 0 bases, with 10 bases between. The CDR3 sequence is CASMCGGSYEQYF. The CDR3, as DNA: TGTGCCAGCATGTGTGGGGGCTCCTACGAGCAGTACTTC.

Only a few counts were recorded for this clonotype. The CDR3 DNA sequence: TGTGCCAGCAGCCAACCCAGGGCTAGCGGGGTCAGCTCCTACAATGAGCAGTTCTTC. Its translation: CASSQPRASGVSSYNEQFF. V usage is TRBV11-1 and J usage is TRBJ2-1; TRBD2 agrees at 9 bases. This CDR3 region has 19 residues. CDR1 and CDR2 from the germline V gene are SGHAT and FQDESV (reference sequence). Trimming removed 5 bases from V and 0 bases from J; junction bases left unmatched: 14.

Many counts were recorded for this clonotype. V is TRBV3-1 and J is TRBJ2-5; D is undetermined. Trimming removed 4 bases at V and 3 bases at J, with 12 bases between. The CDR3 has 14 residues. From germline, CDR1 is LGHDT and CDR2 YNNKEL (reference sequence). The CDR3 DNA reads as TGTGCCAGCAGCCCCATGGGGAACGAAGAGACCCAGTACTTC. Translation gives CASSPMGNEETQYF.

This clonotype was observed a handful of times. The chain recombines TRBV5-1 with TRBJ2-3; 9 positions match TRBD2. The CDR3 covers 17 residues. Trimming at V came to 2 bases and at J to 4 bases, leaving 11 bases not matched to a gene. CDR1 SGHRS and CDR2 YFSETQ come from the germline V gene. CDR3 DNA: TGCGCCAGCAGCTTTAAACTTTCGCGGGAGGGCCCAGATACGCAGTATTTT. Translating gives CASSFKLSREGPDTQYF.

This clonotype was seen repeatedly, ten times or more. The chain employs TRBV6-1 and TRBJ2-4; D is unclear. CDR3 size: 16 residues. The V end lost 7 bases, the J end lost 0 bases, and 16 bases lay between the germline ends. The germline CDR1 and CDR2 sequences are MNHNS and SASEGT. This CDR3 is CASTFTANLAKNIQYF. DNA of the CDR3: TGTGCCAGCACATTTACAGCGAACCTAGCCAAAAACATTCAGTACTTC.

This clonotype was counted at least ten times. The V gene is TRBV6-1, the J gene TRBJ2-3; 11 positions match TRBD2. Germline CDR1 and CDR2: MNHNS and SASEGT. With V trimmed by 1 base and J by 1 base, 10 bases remained unmatched. CDR3 size: 19 residues. The CDR3 loop is CASSEETSGTRLGTDTQYF. The DNA of the CDR3 is TGTGCCAGCAGTGAAGAGACTAGCGGGACCCGCTTGGGCACAGATACGCAGTATTTT.

This clonotype was detected ten times or more. The CDR3 DNA follows: TGCAGCGCGATGAACAGGGCTAATGAAAAACTGTTTTTT. Residues: CSAMNRANEKLFF. V gene TRBV29-1 combines with J gene TRBJ1-4; maybe TRBD1 (6 bases). Between the trimmed V and J ends, which lost 7 bases and 3 bases, there was a span of 12 bases. Looked up from germline, CDR1 is SQVTM and CDR2 is ANQGSEA. There are 13 residues in the CDR3. The full variable domain, in which reference TRBV29-1 and TRBJ1-4 provide the parts outside the CDR3, is SAVISQKPSRDICQRGTSLTIQCQVDSQVTMMFWYRQQPGQSLTLIATANQGSEATYESGFVIDKFPISRPNLTFSTLTVSNMSPEDSSIYLCSAMNRANEKLFFGSGTQLSVL.

This clonotype occurred a few times. The CDR3 sequence: CASSLRSRGTDRNQPQHF. CDR3 coding DNA: TGTGCCAGCAGTTTAAGGTCCAGGGGGACCGACCGCAATCAGCCCCAGCATTTT. The chain links TRBV28 to TRBJ1-5; 7 bases match TRBD1. This CDR3 is built from 18 residues. Trimming removed 2 bases from V and 2 bases from J; junction bases left unmatched: 12. Germline V gene lookup returns CDR1 MDHEN and CDR2 SYDVKM.

The rearrangement uses TRBV12-3 or TRBV12-4 and TRBJ1-4; TRBD1 matches at 7 bases. The CDR3 is 17 residues long. The V and J ends lost 6 bases and 5 bases, in that order; junction bases with no gene match: 15. The CDR3 DNA follows: TGTGCCAGCAGCCATCGGACAGGCCCCTCGCCAAATGAAAAACTGTTTTTT. Encoded protein: CASSHRTGPSPNEKLFF.

Turning to this clonotype: The junction differs from germline at one of its ends, possibly a read error. This chain connects TRBV15 to TRBJ2-3; no reliable D call. Germline V CDR1 and CDR2: LNHNV, YYDKDF (reference sequence). The CDR3 sequence is 13 residues long. CDR3 in DNA: TGTGTCACCAGCAGTTTACCTACAGATACGCAGTATTTT. It yields the protein CVTSSLPTDTQYF.

The genes are TRBV10-2 and TRBJ2-7; D is ambiguous. The V and J ends lost 0 bases and 7 bases respectively, with 7 bases between them. The CDR3 sequence is 12 residues long. Germline values: CDR1 WSHSY, CDR2 SAAADI. CDR3 sequence (DNA): TGCGCCAGCAGTGAGTCGATGGGGGAGCAGTACGTC. As protein: CASSESMGEQYV.

In this sample, this clonotype turned up a few times. V usage is TRBV14 and J usage is TRBJ2-5, with a weak D call TRBD1 (6 bases). Trimming cost V 4 bases and J 3 bases, with 15 bases left between them. The CDR3 length is 15 residues. Germline CDR1 SGHDN, CDR2 FVKESK. CDR3: CASSLLWTEKETQYF. The CDR3 DNA sequence: TGTGCCAGCAGCCTCCTTTGGACAGAAAAAGAGACCCAGTACTTC.

This clonotype has only a few counts. The V and J genes are TRBV6-2 or TRBV6-3 and TRBJ1-5; no definite D call. This CDR3 is built from 13 residues. V was cut by 7 bases and J by 7 bases, with 14 bases left in between. The germline V gene has CDR1 MNHEY and CDR2 SVGEGT. CDR3: CASTPQLGQPQHF. In nucleotides, the CDR3 is TGTGCCAGCACTCCTCAACTAGGACAGCCCCAGCATTTT.

Many counts were recorded for this clonotype. The CDR3 is CASSFGRLGEQYF. CDR3 coding DNA: TGTGCCAGCAGTTTCGGACGGCTGGGCGAGCAGTACTTC. The rearrangement joins TRBV12-3 or TRBV12-4 to TRBJ2-7; D unresolved. V dropped 3 bases and J dropped 6 bases, with 12 bases sitting between them. This CDR3 is 13 amino acids long.

V gene TRBV5-1 combines with J gene TRBJ2-2; 9 nucleotides agree with TRBD2. Trimming removed 5 bases from V and 5 bases from J; junction bases left unmatched: 7. Germline lookup yields CDR1 SGHRS and CDR2 YFSETQ. This CDR3 spans 15 amino acids. The CDR3 nucleotides are TGCGCCAGCAGTCGCGGGAGGGCCGGGACCGGGGAGCTGTTTTTT. Translating gives CASSRGRAGTGELFF.

This clonotype was found a few times. This sequence joins TRBV20-1 and TRBJ2-3; TRBD1 might be the D (6 bases). The CDR3 has 12 amino acids. The V and J ends lost 1 base and 11 bases respectively, with 13 bases between them. From germline, CDR1 is DFQATT and CDR2 SNEGSKA (reference sequence). This CDR3 is CSARADSLGQYF. As DNA, the CDR3 is TGCAGTGCTAGAGCGGACAGTCTTGGGCAGTATTTT.